These T cell receptor beta chains were read from a single sample in a study of T cell responses to AZD1222 COVID-19 vaccine. Some clones are missing from TCRdb's copy, which holds only in-frame ones; the method was immunoSEQ multiplex PCR. Here the sample spans 88,000 or so clones, roughly nine tenths being singletons. The sequenced sample was peripheral blood, obtained 28 days after the second AZD1222 dose. These TCRs come from an adult who received the AZD1222 COVID-19 vaccine. CDR3s include the opening cysteine and the closing phenylalanine or tryptophan. A D gene is named only where the DNA matches it firmly. Size is stated for part of the rows, as once, few or many counts, or as a class when the clone is expanded.

d_gene: -
abundance: -
j_gene: TRBJ1-1
v_gene: TRBV19
CDR3nt: TGTGCCAGTAGCATAGCAGGGCTGAACACTGAAGCTTTCTTT
CDR3aa: CASSIAGLNTEAFF

d_gene: -
abundance: -
j_gene: TRBJ2-2
v_gene: TRBV6-5
CDR3nt: TGTGCCAGCTATTTCAGGGGTTCGGGCGGGGAGCTGTTTTTT
CDR3aa: CASYFRGSGGELFF

d_gene: TRBD2
abundance: -
j_gene: TRBJ2-7
v_gene: TRBV11-2
CDR3nt: TGTGCCAGCAGCCCACTAGCGGGGGATGGGAGATACGAGCAGTACTTC
CDR3aa: CASSPLAGDGRYEQYF

d_gene: TRBD2
abundance: once
j_gene: TRBJ2-3
v_gene: TRBV6-5
CDR3nt: TGTGCCAGCAGTAGCGGGGGACTCACAGATACGCAGTATTTT
CDR3aa: CASSSGGLTDTQYF

d_gene: TRBD1
abundance: -
j_gene: TRBJ1-4
v_gene: TRBV7-9
CDR3nt: TGTGCCAGCAGCTACCAGACAGGGGGAAGTGAAAAACTGTTTTTT
CDR3aa: CASSYQTGGSEKLFF

d_gene: -
abundance: -
j_gene: TRBJ1-1
v_gene: TRBV11-2
CDR3nt: TGTGCCAGCAGCTTAGCGGGTGCCGGCACTGAAGCTTTCTTT
CDR3aa: CASSLAGAGTEAFF

d_gene: TRBD2
abundance: -
j_gene: TRBJ2-1
v_gene: TRBV5-1
CDR3nt: TGCGCCAGCAGCTTGGATGGGGGGGCCTACAATGAGCAGTTCTTC
CDR3aa: CASSLDGGAYNEQFF

d_gene: TRBD1
abundance: -
j_gene: TRBJ1-1
v_gene: TRBV12-3/TRBV12-4
CDR3nt: TGTGCCAGCAGCCGACAGGGAAGCACTGAAGCTTTCTTT
CDR3aa: CASSRQGSTEAFF

d_gene: -
abundance: -
j_gene: TRBJ1-1
v_gene: TRBV5-6
CDR3nt: TGTGCCAGCAGCTTGTTGAGCCTAAACACTGAAGCTTTCTTT
CDR3aa: CASSLLSLNTEAFF

d_gene: -
abundance: -
j_gene: TRBJ1-2
v_gene: TRBV6-5
CDR3nt: TGTGCCAGCAGTTACCGGGGCAGCACACCCTATGGCTACACCTTC
CDR3aa: CASSYRGSTPYGYTF

d_gene: -
abundance: -
j_gene: TRBJ1-3
v_gene: TRBV5-1
CDR3nt: TGCGCCAGCAGCTTAGGGGCGGGAAACACCATATATTTT
CDR3aa: CASSLGAGNTIYF

d_gene: -
abundance: -
j_gene: TRBJ1-4
v_gene: TRBV10-3
CDR3nt: TGTGCCATCGGGCCGGGGGGGACTAATGAAAAACTGTTTTTT
CDR3aa: CAIGPGGTNEKLFF

d_gene: -
abundance: -
j_gene: TRBJ2-3
v_gene: TRBV9
CDR3nt: TGTGCCAGCAGCGTAGACGGGTTAAGCACAGATACGCAGTATTTT
CDR3aa: CASSVDGLSTDTQYF

d_gene: -
abundance: -
j_gene: TRBJ2-7
v_gene: TRBV18
CDR3nt: TGTGCCAGCGCCGAGTCTCAATCCTCCTACGAGCAGTACTTC
CDR3aa: CASAESQSSYEQYF

d_gene: -
abundance: -
j_gene: TRBJ1-4
v_gene: TRBV4-1
CDR3nt: TGCGCCAGCAGCCAAGATATCGGTCAGGGGAATGAAAAACTGTTTTTT
CDR3aa: CASSQDIGQGNEKLFF

d_gene: -
abundance: -
j_gene: TRBJ2-5
v_gene: TRBV11-2
CDR3nt: TGTGCCAGCACTGGGCGGAGCGAGACCCAGTACTTC
CDR3aa: CASTGRSETQYF

d_gene: -
abundance: -
j_gene: TRBJ2-3
v_gene: TRBV25-1
CDR3nt: TGTGCCAGCAGGCAGGGTGGCACAGATACGCAGTATTTT
CDR3aa: CASRQGGTDTQYF

d_gene: TRBD1
abundance: -
j_gene: TRBJ1-2
v_gene: TRBV5-1
CDR3nt: TGCGCCAGCAGCCGCCGGGACAGGGGGCTTCGCTACACCTTC
CDR3aa: CASSRRDRGLRYTF

d_gene: -
abundance: few
j_gene: TRBJ2-1
v_gene: TRBV12-3/TRBV12-4
CDR3nt: TGTGCCAGCAGGGAGGGTTACAATGAGCAGTTCTTC
CDR3aa: CASREGYNEQFF